The source of this TCR beta chain is a study of cytomegalovirus exposure and HLA in healthy donors. Amplification used 60 Vbeta primers and 13 Jbeta primers. Profiling relied on immunoSEQ multiplex PCR, and the TCRdb table lists in-frame clones only, not all of them. The repertoire holds about 110,000 clones, with about 13% as singletons. This clone was seen a handful of times. Between the trimmed V and J ends, which lost 4 bases and 4 bases, there was a span of 15 bases. The CDR3 is made up of 16 amino acids. This chain connects TRBV5-3 to TRBJ2-6; the D is unclear. TRBV5-3 counts as an open reading frame of uncertain function. Sequencing used PBMCs. This sequence originates from a man aged 35-49 years in good health and CMV-seropositive. CDR3 region: CARSNRWYHGANVLTF. The CDR3 DNA reads as TGTGCCAGAAGCAACCGGTGGTATCACGGGGCCAACGTCCTGACTTTC.